Listed here are 30 T cell receptor beta chains from one sample, sequenced in a study of control samples from healthy donors and cancer patients. TCRdb's copy holds only in-frame clones and misses some; the assay was immunoSEQ multiplex PCR. The repertoire holds tens of thousands of clones, with less than 95% as singletons. Sequences were obtained from blood. These TCRs come from a young woman in good health.

The chain uses TRBV27 and TRBJ1-3; the match to TRBD1 covers 8 bases. The CDR3 contains 15 residues. V was clipped by 6 bases and J by 4 bases; unmatched bases: 8. From germline, CDR1 is MNHEY and CDR2 SMNVEV (reference sequence). The CDR3 nucleotides are TGTGCCAGCAGGTCAGGGGGCGCATCGGGAAACACCATATATTTT. Translation: CASRSGGASGNTIYF.

The gene calls are TRBV10-3 and TRBJ2-7; 9 positions agree with TRBD1. The CDR3 is 15 residues long. Unmatched junction bases numbered 7, after V lost 7 bases and J lost 0 bases. Germline V lookup: CDR1 ENHRY, CDR2 SYGVKD. CDR3 in amino acids: CAINPGQGSSYEQYF. CDR3 in DNA: TGTGCCATCAATCCGGGACAGGGATCCTCCTACGAGCAGTACTTC.

The genes are TRBV2 and TRBJ1-6, with no clear D. V was clipped by 11 bases and J by 0 bases, with 8 bases between them. The CDR3 consists of 13 residues. Germline V gives CDR1 SNHLY, CDR2 FYNNEI. The CDR3 spells CALTASYNSPLHF. The CDR3 DNA follows: TGTGCCCTCACGGCCTCCTATAATTCACCCCTCCACTTT. Full variable domain (remainder filled in from reference TRBV2 and TRBJ1-6): EPEVTQTPSHQVTQMGQEVILRCVPISNHLYFYWYRQILGQKVEFLVSFYNNEISEKSEIFDDQFSVERPDGSNFTLKIRSTKLEDSAMYFCALTASYNSPLHFGNGTRLTVT.

J is TRBJ2-1 and V is TRBV11-2; perhaps TRBD2 as D (5 bases). The germline V gene has CDR1 SGHAT and CDR2 FQNNGV. The CDR3 loop spans 13 amino acids. V dropped 2 bases and J dropped 10 bases, with 12 bases sitting between them. CDR3 DNA: TGTGCCAGCAGCTTAAAGAGGACTGGGGAGCAGTTCTTC. Translating gives CASSLKRTGEQFF.

The CDR3 region is CASSSGPREQYF. Here the CDR3 DNA reads TGTGCCAGCAGCTCGGGCCCCCGCGAGCAGTACTTC. The J gene is TRBJ2-7, the V gene TRBV11-3; D remains unclear. The CDR3 spans 12 residues. Trimming removed 4 bases at V and 6 bases at J, with 10 bases between. Germline CDR1 SGHNT, CDR2 YENEEA.

The V and J genes are TRBV29-1 and TRBJ2-1, with D possibly called TRBD1 or TRBD2 (5 bases each). The V gene's germline CDR1 is SQVTM and CDR2 ANQGSEA. The CDR3 consists of 14 residues. Trimming shortened V by 1 base and J by 2 bases, and 9 bases separated the two germline ends. The CDR3 sequence: CSVEGGDTYNEQFF. CDR3 in DNA: TGCAGCGTTGAAGGAGGGGATACCTACAATGAGCAGTTCTTC.

V gene TRBV19 combines with J gene TRBJ2-3; D possibly corresponds to TRBD1 (5 bases). V shed 5 bases and J shed 9 bases, with 9 bases lying between them. CDR3 length equals 11 residues. The germline CDR1 and CDR2 sequences are LNHDA and SQIVND (reference sequence). This CDR3 is CASSVAGTQYF. The CDR3 DNA reads TGTGCCAGTAGTGTTGCAGGGACGCAGTATTTT.

The chain employs TRBV20-1 and TRBJ2-3; D gene ambiguous. Germline V gives CDR1 DFQATT, CDR2 SNEGSKA (reference sequence). The ends were cut back, 6 bases at V and 2 bases at J, with 3 bases in the middle. This CDR3 is 10 amino acids long. CDR3 region: CSADTDTQYF. CDR3 nucleotide sequence: TGCAGTGCCGACACAGATACGCAGTATTTT.

The gene calls are TRBV5-4 and TRBJ2-7; TRBD2 might be the D (5 bases). The ends were cut back, 0 bases at V and 0 bases at J, with 7 bases in the middle. Germline loops: CDR1 SGHNT, CDR2 YYREEE (reference sequence). The CDR3 is made up of 14 amino acids. CDR3 loop: CASSLGGSSYEQYF. CDR3 sequence (DNA): TGTGCCAGCAGCTTGGGAGGGAGCTCCTACGAGCAGTACTTC. The variable domain in full, completed from reference TRBV5-4 and TRBJ2-7, reads ETGVTQSPTHLIKTRGQQVTLRCSSQSGHNTVSWYQQALGQGPQFIFQYYREEENGRGNFPPRFSGLQFPNYSSELNVNALELDDSALYLCASSLGGSSYEQYFGPGTRLTVT.

V is TRBV29-1 and J is TRBJ1-1; no firm D call. Trimming removed 1 base from V and 9 bases from J, with 24 bases in between. The germline gives CDR1 SQVTM, CDR2 ANQGSEA. CDR3 length equals 16 residues. In DNA, the CDR3 is TGCAGCGTTGAAGGGGCCCTCACTAACCCCCCTGATAAAGCTTTCTTT. The encoded protein is CSVEGALTNPPDKAFF.

The chain links TRBV18 to TRBJ1-1; maybe TRBD1 (6 bases). Germline CDR1 and CDR2: KGHSH and LQKENI. Trimming removed 6 bases from V and 2 bases from J, with 13 bases in between. The CDR3 runs to 14 residues. DNA for the CDR3: TGTGCCAGCTCCCTTGGAGGGGGAAACACTGAAGCTTTCTTT. Residues: CASSLGGGNTEAFF.

This clone was seen only once. The V gene is TRBV19, the J gene TRBJ1-1, with D unresolved. Trimming pared 5 bases from V and 4 bases from J, leaving 8 bases between. Germline lookup yields CDR1 LNHDA and CDR2 SQIVND (reference sequence). CDR3 size: 12 residues. The CDR3 is CASSLGFTEAFF. As DNA, the CDR3 is TGTGCCAGTAGTCTCGGTTTCACTGAAGCTTTCTTT.

The rearrangement uses TRBV6-5 and TRBJ2-1; TRBD2 agrees at 11 bases. The CDR3 runs to 15 residues. Germline V lookup: CDR1 MNHEY, CDR2 SVGAGI. Germline trimming cut 6 bases from V and 8 bases from J; bases unmatched to any gene: 9. The DNA for the CDR3 is TGTGCCAGCAGCCGCAGTAGCGGGGGGGCTGATGAGCAGTTCTTC. Protein: CASSRSSGGADEQFF.

The chain has TRBV2 and TRBJ1-2; 8 nucleotides agree with TRBD1. V was clipped by 8 bases and J by 2 bases; unmatched bases: 7. This CDR3 comprises 14 residues. The germline V gene encodes CDR1 SNHLY and CDR2 FYNNEI. DNA for the CDR3: TGTGCCAGCGCCGGGACAGGTACAAACTATGGCTACACCTTC. It is translated as CASAGTGTNYGYTF.

The rearrangement uses TRBV10-2 and TRBJ2-7, with D possibly matching TRBD2 (6 bases). Germline V gene lookup returns CDR1 WSHSY and CDR2 SAAADI. The CDR3 covers 13 residues. V was pared by 10 bases and J by 3 bases, with 16 bases between. The CDR3 loop reads CAILQNGGYEQYF. CDR3 nucleotides: TGCGCCATCCTACAAAACGGGGGCTACGAGCAGTACTTC.

The chain is built from TRBV5-4 and TRBJ1-3, with TRBD1 matching over 7 bases. The CDR3 loop spans 17 amino acids. With V trimmed by 4 bases and J by 0 bases, 10 bases remained unmatched. Germline assignment: CDR1 SGHNT and CDR2 YYREEE (reference sequence). In DNA, the CDR3 is TGTGCCAGCAGCCACTCGGGACAGATCAACTCTGGAAACACCATATATTTT. Translated, it gives CASSHSGQINSGNTIYF.

The chain uses TRBV7-6 and TRBJ2-2; weak D call: TRBD2 (6 bases). V lost 2 bases, J lost 4 bases, and 17 bases lay in between. The CDR3 has 17 amino acids. CDR1 SGHVS and CDR2 FNYEAQ come from the germline V gene. CDR3 nucleotide sequence: TGTGCCAGCAGCTTAAGCGTGCGGGGTTGGGGCACCGGGGAGCTGTTTTTT. Protein: CASSLSVRGWGTGELFF.

The chain recombines TRBV11-3 with TRBJ2-7; D call uncertain. The CDR3 consists of 14 residues. V was clipped by 3 bases and J by 3 bases, with 12 bases between them. Per germline, CDR1 SGHNT and CDR2 YENEEA. The CDR3 sequence is CASSLGGVNYEQYF. CDR3 DNA: TGTGCCAGCAGCTTGGGTGGGGTTAACTACGAGCAGTACTTC. Looking up the rest from reference TRBV11-3 and TRBJ2-7 gives the full variable domain: EAGVVQSPRYKIIEKKQPVAFWCNPISGHNTLYWYLQNLGQGPELLIRYENEEAVDDSQLPKDRFSAERLKGVDSTLKIQPAELGDSAVYLCASSLGGVNYEQYFGPGTRLTVT.

This chain joins TRBV6-5 and TRBJ1-1; tentative D call: TRBD1 (5 bases). CDR3 length: 13 residues. The germline CDR1 and CDR2 sequences are MNHEY and SVGAGI. V lost 10 bases and J 4 bases, leaving 16 bases between the germline ends. For the CDR3, the DNA is TGTGCCACCATCAAGTTAAGGGGCACTGAAGCTTTCTTT. Its translation: CATIKLRGTEAFF.

The J gene is TRBJ1-1, the V gene TRBV5-1; 9 bases are a match to TRBD1. Germline V gene data show CDR1 as SGHRS and CDR2 as YFSETQ. The CDR3 spans 13 residues. With V trimmed by 7 bases and J by 3 bases, 4 bases remained unmatched. Here the CDR3 DNA reads TGCGCCAGCGCCAGGACAGGGGACACTGAAGCTTTCTTT. Protein sequence: CASARTGDTEAFF.

In this sample, this clone is medium-sized. The J gene is TRBJ1-6, the V gene TRBV6-6; TRBD1 aligns across 11 bases. Germline V CDR1 and CDR2: MNHNY, SVGAGI (reference sequence). J was trimmed by 9 bases and V by 2 bases; bases with no gene match: 3. This CDR3 has 15 amino acids. CDR3 amino acids: CASSYGQGAVSPLHF. CDR3 coding DNA: TGTGCCAGCAGTTACGGACAGGGGGCGGTTTCACCCCTCCACTTT.

The V call is TRBV7-9, the J call TRBJ1-1, with D uncertain. The germline CDR1 and CDR2 sequences are SEHNR and FQNEAQ (reference sequence). The V gene lost 5 bases and the J gene lost 5 bases, with 9 bases spanning the gap. This CDR3 is 12 amino acids long. CDR3 nucleotides: TGTGCCAGCAGCCCCCGACAAACTGAAGCTTTCTTT. Translating it yields CASSPRQTEAFF.

This sequence joins TRBV5-1 and TRBJ2-5, with 15 bases aligning to TRBD2. Looked up from germline, CDR1 is SGHRS and CDR2 is YFSETQ. V gave up 5 bases and J gave up 4 bases; unmatched junction bases: 6. The CDR3 has 16 amino acids. CDR3 DNA: TGCGCCAGCAGGCGGACTAGCGGGGGGGCCGGAGAGACCCAGTACTTC. Protein sequence: CASRRTSGGAGETQYF. The full variable domain, in which reference TRBV5-1 and TRBJ2-5 provide the parts outside the CDR3, is KAGVTQTPRYLIKTRGQQVTLSCSPISGHRSVSWYQQTPGQGLQFLFEYFSETQRNKGNFPGRFSGRQFSNSRSEMNVSTLELGDSALYLCASRRTSGGAGETQYFGPGTRLLVL.

The J gene is TRBJ1-4, the V gene TRBV2; D might be TRBD1 (5 bases). Trimming pared 5 bases from V and 0 bases from J, leaving 7 bases between. Germline V gives CDR1 SNHLY, CDR2 FYNNEI. This CDR3 is 14 amino acids long. CDR3: CASSWGATNEKLFF. The CDR3 DNA sequence: TGTGCCAGCAGTTGGGGGGCAACTAATGAAAAACTGTTTTTT.

The chain combines TRBV7-3 with TRBJ2-2, with TRBD1 as a possible D gene (5 bases). V lost 3 bases to trimming and J lost 4 bases, with 6 bases between them. Germline V lookup: CDR1 SGHTA, CDR2 FQGTGA. This CDR3 spans 13 amino acids. CDR3 in amino acids: CASSFGATGELFF. In nucleotides, the CDR3 is TGTGCCAGCAGCTTTGGGGCCACCGGGGAGCTGTTTTTT.

The chain uses TRBV10-3 and TRBJ2-7; 10 nucleotides agree with TRBD1. The V gene's germline CDR1 is ENHRY and CDR2 SYGVKD. This CDR3 region has 14 residues. V lost 10 bases to trimming and J lost 2 bases; unmatched junction nucleotides: 8. This CDR3 is CATENGQGAYEQYF. The CDR3 coding sequence is TGTGCCACCGAGAATGGACAGGGGGCCTACGAGCAGTACTTC.

This chain links TRBV3-1 (or the pseudogene TRBV3-2) with TRBJ1-2, with unresolved D. The V and J ends lost 1 base and 2 bases respectively, with 8 bases between them. The length of the CDR3 is 14 residues. CDR1 is LGHDT and CDR2 is YNNKEL in the germline V gene (reference sequence). The DNA of the CDR3 is TGTGCCAGCAGCCAAGTCAACTGGAACTATGGCTACACCTTC. The encoded protein is CASSQVNWNYGYTF.

The chain uses TRBV27 and TRBJ2-3, with TRBD1 identical over 9 bases. J lost 2 bases, V lost 8 bases, and 8 bases had no gene match. Looked up from germline, CDR1 is MNHEY and CDR2 is SMNVEV (reference sequence). The CDR3 is made up of 15 amino acids. CDR3 in DNA: TGTGCCAGCGGCCATACAGGGGGCGCCACAGATACGCAGTATTTT. It yields the protein CASGHTGGATDTQYF.

The V call is TRBV3-1 (or the pseudogene TRBV3-2), the J call TRBJ2-7; D is ambiguous. Germline V gene data show CDR1 as LGHDT and CDR2 as YNNKEL (reference sequence). This CDR3 has 13 amino acids. V lost 2 bases to trimming and J lost 9 bases, with 14 bases between them. This CDR3 is CASSQRSYGGQYF. CDR3 sequence (DNA): TGTGCCAGCAGCCAAAGGAGTTATGGCGGGCAGTACTTC.

V is TRBV5-1 and J is TRBJ2-7, with 8 positions matching TRBD2. The V gene's germline CDR1 is SGHRS and CDR2 YFSETQ. V shed 2 bases and J 7 bases; nucleotides not matched to a gene: 8. The CDR3 has 14 residues. CDR3 in DNA: TGCGCCAGCAGCTTCGGGGCGGGGGGAGAAGAGCAGTACTTC. Encoded protein: CASSFGAGGEEQYF.